These 25 T cell receptor beta chains were all obtained from the same sample, sequenced in a study of spatial heterogeneity in lung cancer. TCRdb processed the 5' RACE reads anew with MiXCR; each CDR3 protein has one entry. The top ten clones hold 20% to 25% of a sample with 110,000 or so distinct CDR3 sequences, 11% of them seen once. The time point was: blood at routine non-recurrence follow-up after resection. Material: PBMCs, obtained at follow-up. The source is a female donor with early-stage non-small cell lung cancer.

There are a few counts of this clonotype. The V gene is TRBV5-1, the J gene TRBJ1-2; D may be TRBD1 (6 bases). The length of the CDR3 is 14 residues. CDR1 is SGHRS and CDR2 is YFSETQ in the germline V gene. Trimming removed 0 bases from V and 13 bases from J, with 19 bases in between. CDR3 in DNA: TGCGCCAGCAGCTTGGACCACCCCACAGGGAACTTCACCTTC. Protein: CASSLDHPTGNFTF.

The CDR3 loop is CASSLTGYLTEAFF. The CDR3 DNA follows: TGTGCCAGCAGTTTGACAGGGTATTTAACTGAAGCTTTCTTT. The chain has TRBV28 and TRBJ1-1, with 7 bases aligning to TRBD1. With V trimmed by 3 bases and J by 5 bases, 6 bases remained unmatched. The CDR3 contains 14 residues. The germline V gene encodes CDR1 MDHEN and CDR2 SYDVKM.

A remark on this clonotype: This clone may be a read error of a much larger clone one base away. The genes are TRBV12-3 or TRBV12-4 and TRBJ1-3; unclear D gene. CDR3 length: 15 residues. DNA for the CDR3: TGTGCCAGCACCCCGGACTCCCACTCTGGAAACTCCATATATTTT. Translated, it gives CASTPDSHSGNSIYF.

This clonotype was detected only a few times. The genes are TRBV6-2 or TRBV6-3 and TRBJ2-2, with D perhaps assigned TRBD1 or TRBD2 (6 bases each). This CDR3 has 15 amino acids. Trimming stripped 6 bases from V and 4 bases from J, with 15 bases between. The germline V gene encodes CDR1 MNHEY and CDR2 SVGEGT. CDR3 nucleotides: TGTGCCAGCAGGCGGCAGGGGAGGAGCACCGGGGAGCTGTTTTTT. It yields the protein CASRRQGRSTGELFF.

This sequence joins TRBV27 and TRBJ1-5, with a weak D call TRBD1 (5 bases). The V gene lost 5 bases and the J gene lost 3 bases, with 17 bases spanning the gap. Germline V lookup: CDR1 MNHEY, CDR2 SMNVEV (reference sequence). This CDR3 comprises 16 residues. CDR3: CASSKRSTGSNQPQHF. CDR3 sequence (DNA): TGTGCCAGCAGTAAAAGGAGCACAGGTTCCAATCAGCCCCAGCATTTT.

The J gene is TRBJ1-1, the V gene TRBV7-3; D may be TRBD1 (5 bases). Germline values: CDR1 SGHTA, CDR2 FQGTGA. V was pared by 4 bases and J by 6 bases, with 9 bases between. This CDR3 is 12 amino acids long. The CDR3 DNA reads as TGTGCCAGCAGCTATAGGGGTGCTGAAGCTTTCTTT. Residues: CASSYRGAEAFF. The whole variable domain, remainder taken from reference TRBV7-3 and TRBJ1-1, is GAGVSQTPSNKVTEKGKYVELRCDPISGHTALYWYRQSLGQGPEFLIYFQGTGAADDSGLPNDRFFAVRPEGSVSTLKIQRTERGDSAVYLCASSYRGAEAFFGQGTRLTVV.

In this sample, this clonotype turned up a few times. This sequence joins TRBV12-3 or TRBV12-4 and TRBJ2-2, with 9 bases that match TRBD2. This CDR3 spans 15 amino acids. The trim removed 3 bases at V and 4 bases at J, leaving 3 bases unmatched. In DNA, the CDR3 is TGTGCCAGCAGTTTCCCAGCGGGAGGCACCGGGGAGCTGTTTTTT. This encodes CASSFPAGGTGELFF.

This clonotype has a handful of counts. The V and J genes are TRBV10-3 and TRBJ2-3; D ambiguous. V lost 0 bases to trimming and J lost 4 bases, with 2 bases between them. Germline assignment: CDR1 ENHRY and CDR2 SYGVKD. The CDR3 covers 12 residues. The CDR3 bases are TGTGCCATCAGTGAGTCGGCAGATACGCAGTATTTT. It is translated as CAISESADTQYF.

This clonotype was seen repeatedly, ten times or more. This chain links TRBV5-5 with TRBJ2-5, with D hard to call. Per germline, CDR1 SGHKS and CDR2 YYEKEE (reference sequence). CDR3 length equals 13 residues. Between the trimmed V and J ends, which lost 2 bases and 0 bases, there was a span of 5 bases. CDR3 protein: CASSFRYQETQYF. The CDR3 DNA sequence: TGTGCCAGCAGCTTTCGATACCAAGAGACCCAGTACTTC.

The V and J genes are TRBV29-1 and TRBJ2-3; D perhaps matches TRBD2 (5 bases). The CDR3 loop spans 12 amino acids. Germline assignment: CDR1 SQVTM and CDR2 ANQGSEA. Trimming took 5 bases from V and 5 from J, leaving 11 bases between them. The CDR3 nucleotides read TGCAGCGTTTACGGACTTTTAGATACGCAGTATTTT. Encoded protein: CSVYGLLDTQYF.

V gene TRBV19 combines with J gene TRBJ1-3, with D unclear. CDR1 is LNHDA and CDR2 is SQIVND in the germline V gene (reference sequence). The CDR3 contains 16 residues. The germline V and J ends were trimmed by 3 bases and 2 bases, with 14 bases remaining between them. In DNA form, the CDR3 reads TGTGCCAGTAGTATTACCGCAGCAGTTCCTGGAAACACCATATATTTT. Translated, it gives CASSITAAVPGNTIYF.

CDR3 protein: CASSPDPANTEAFF. The CDR3, as DNA: TGTGCCAGCTCCCCGGACCCCGCGAACACTGAAGCTTTCTTT. The rearrangement uses TRBV18 and TRBJ1-1; D is unresolved. The length of the CDR3 is 14 residues. CDR1 and CDR2 (germline): KGHSH, LQKENI. V was cut by 6 bases and J by 1 base, with 12 bases left in between.

The chain uses TRBV5-1 and TRBJ2-7; perhaps D is TRBD1 or TRBD2 (5 bases each). The CDR3 sequence is 13 residues long. V was shortened by 3 bases and J by 6 bases, with 13 bases between the two germline ends. Looked up from germline, CDR1 is SGHRS and CDR2 is YFSETQ. The CDR3 sequence is CASSWAEGREQYV. The CDR3 nucleotides read TGCGCCAGCAGCTGGGCCGAGGGACGCGAGCAGTACGTC.

As for this clonotype: At one of its ends the junction is not consistent with the germline gene, which may arise from a read error. This chain links TRBV4-3 with TRBJ2-5, with 10 bases lining up with TRBD2. Per germline, CDR1 LGHNA and CDR2 YSLEER. The CDR3 length is 17 residues. The CDR3 here is CASSPLKTSGQTETQYF. The CDR3 nucleotides read TGCGCCAGCAGCCCTCTCAAGACTAGCGGGCAGACAGAGACCCAGTACTTT.

The V call is TRBV5-1, the J call TRBJ2-3, with D possibly called TRBD1 or TRBD2 (7 bases each). Germline CDR1 and CDR2: SGHRS and YFSETQ. With 0 bases removed from V and 1 base from J, the gap between germline ends came to 12 bases. There are 16 residues in the CDR3. The CDR3, as DNA: TGCGCCAGCAGCTTGGGACAGGGACTACGCACAGATACGCAGTATTTT. The encoded protein is CASSLGQGLRTDTQYF.

This clonotype came up a few times. V is TRBV15 and J is TRBJ2-1; TRBD2 agrees at 11 bases. With V trimmed by 3 bases and J by 6 bases, 10 bases remained unmatched. Germline-derived CDR1 and CDR2 are LNHNV and YYDKDF (reference sequence). The CDR3 consists of 17 residues. As DNA, the CDR3 is TGTGCCACCAGCAGGATAGCGGGGGGGACCGGAGGCAATGAGCAGTTCTTC. This codes for CATSRIAGGTGGNEQFF. The full variable domain, in which reference TRBV15 and TRBJ2-1 provide the parts outside the CDR3, is DAMVIQNPRYQVTQFGKPVTLSCSQTLNHNVMYWYQQKSSQAPKLLFHYYDKDFNNEADTPDNFQSRRPNTSFCFLDIRSPGLGDTAMYLCATSRIAGGTGGNEQFFGPGTRLTVL.

This clonotype has a handful of counts. J is TRBJ2-7 and V is TRBV30; weak D call: TRBD1 (5 bases). Germline V gives CDR1 GTSNPN, CDR2 SVGIG (reference sequence). Trimming cost V 0 bases and J 5 bases, with 11 bases left between them. This CDR3 is 13 amino acids long. The CDR3 DNA is TGTGCCTGGAGTGTACAAGTGGGGCACGAGCAGTACGTC. Its translation is CAWSVQVGHEQYV.

V is TRBV12-3 or TRBV12-4 and J is TRBJ2-7, with D unclear. With 3 bases removed from V and 2 bases from J, the gap between germline ends came to 5 bases. The CDR3 loop spans 12 amino acids. The CDR3 sequence is CASSLKTYEQYF. The CDR3 DNA reads as TGTGCCAGCAGTTTGAAAACCTACGAGCAGTACTTC.

The chain carries TRBV14 and TRBJ2-7, with no clear D. Germline V gives CDR1 SGHDN, CDR2 FVKESK. The CDR3 runs 14 residues. V lost 0 bases and J 3 bases, leaving 9 bases between the germline ends. This chain's CDR3 is CASSQDQVYYEQYF. The CDR3 coding sequence is TGTGCCAGCAGCCAAGATCAGGTCTACTACGAGCAGTACTTC.

The chain employs TRBV7-6 and TRBJ2-1, with 8 positions matching TRBD2. The ends lost 0 bases at V and 5 bases at J; junction bases unmatched: 9. The CDR3 is made up of 17 amino acids. CDR1 and CDR2 from the germline V gene are SGHVS and FNYEAQ. DNA for the CDR3: TGTGCCAGCAGCTTAGCGTGGTGGCGGGAGGCCAACAATGAGCAGTTCTTC. Amino acid sequence: CASSLAWWREANNEQFF. The whole variable domain, filled in from reference TRBV7-6 and TRBJ2-1, reads GAGVSQSPRYKVTKRGQDVALRCDPISGHVSLYWYRQALGQGPEFLTYFNYEAQQDKSGLPNDRFSAERPEGSISTLTIQRTEQRDSAMYRCASSLAWWREANNEQFFGPGTRLTVL.

This rearrangement joins TRBV7-8 to TRBJ2-1, with TRBD2 matching over 9 bases. Germline trimming cut 1 base from V and 7 bases from J; bases unmatched to any gene: 8. The CDR3 spans 16 residues. Germline V gene data show CDR1 as SGHVS and CDR2 as FQNEAQ. The DNA for the CDR3 is TGTGCCAGCAGCTTAGATGGTAGCGGGAGACGAAATGAGCAGTTCTTC. This codes for CASSLDGSGRRNEQFF.

The chain is built from TRBV5-1 and TRBJ1-2; D is unresolved. The CDR3 has 14 residues. Germline-derived CDR1 and CDR2 are SGHRS and YFSETQ. Trimming took 0 bases from V and 4 from J, leaving 10 bases between them. CDR3 DNA sequence: TGCGCCAGCAGCTTGGCGTACGGGTCCTATGGCTACACCTTC. It translates to CASSLAYGSYGYTF.

The chain joins TRBV11-2 to TRBJ2-3; TRBD2 is a possible D gene (6 bases). V shed 1 base and J shed 10 bases, with 18 bases lying between them. Germline assignment: CDR1 SGHAT and CDR2 FQNNGV. The CDR3 is 15 residues long. DNA for the CDR3: TGTGCCAGCAGCTTAGGATGGGCAGGGCGGAGGGCGCAGTATTTT. This translates into CASSLGWAGRRAQYF.

Regarding this clonotype: One end of the junction fails to match germline, which may point to a read error. This chain uses TRBV10-3 with TRBJ2-7, with a tentative D call TRBD2 (5 bases). This CDR3 has 14 amino acids. Germline CDR1 ENHRY, CDR2 SYGVKD. The CDR3 nucleotides are TGTGCCATCAATGAGAGGGCAACAGTCGACGAGCAGTACTTC. The encoded protein is CAINERATVDEQYF.

The chain employs TRBV5-4 and TRBJ2-5; 12 bases are a match to TRBD2. The CDR3 loop spans 15 amino acids. The trim removed 4 bases at V and 5 bases at J, leaving 6 bases unmatched. The V gene's germline CDR1 is SGHNT and CDR2 YYREEE (reference sequence). The CDR3, as DNA: TGTGCCAGCAGCACGACTAGCGGGAGTAGGGAGACCCAGTACTTC. It translates to CASSTTSGSRETQYF.